This T cell receptor (beta chain) appears in the sequencing data of a study of blood T cell repertoires in COVID-19. Across the study: Whether acute or convalescent, the COVID-19 samples came from the United States, Italy and Spain. PBMCs, B-cell-depleted T cells, or T cells were the source of the cDNA or gDNA that made up the material.

In the study's own analysis: The authors estimated nucleated cell counts from reference gene primer amplification. This table comes from immunoSEQ multiplex PCR, and its TCRdb copy is limited to in-frame clones, with some not included. V and J calls and clone size are copied from that table; D and trimming were computed from the DNA. The data contain almost 55,000 clones, just over 90% of them seen just once; the ten biggest clones take up 7.5% to 10%. This clone was picked up a small number of times. The CDR3 spans 15 residues. The germline V gene encodes CDR1 SGHNT and CDR2 YYREEE (reference sequence). Trimming pared 1 base from V and 7 bases from J, leaving 17 bases between.

Sequencing used peripheral blood. This chain connects TRBV5-4 to TRBJ1-2; unclear D gene. The TCR comes from a middle-aged woman with active COVID-19. CDR3 coding DNA: TGTGCCAGCAGCTTGTTTGCAGCGGCCGTGTCTGGCTACACCTTC. Its translation: CASSLFAAAVSGYTF.